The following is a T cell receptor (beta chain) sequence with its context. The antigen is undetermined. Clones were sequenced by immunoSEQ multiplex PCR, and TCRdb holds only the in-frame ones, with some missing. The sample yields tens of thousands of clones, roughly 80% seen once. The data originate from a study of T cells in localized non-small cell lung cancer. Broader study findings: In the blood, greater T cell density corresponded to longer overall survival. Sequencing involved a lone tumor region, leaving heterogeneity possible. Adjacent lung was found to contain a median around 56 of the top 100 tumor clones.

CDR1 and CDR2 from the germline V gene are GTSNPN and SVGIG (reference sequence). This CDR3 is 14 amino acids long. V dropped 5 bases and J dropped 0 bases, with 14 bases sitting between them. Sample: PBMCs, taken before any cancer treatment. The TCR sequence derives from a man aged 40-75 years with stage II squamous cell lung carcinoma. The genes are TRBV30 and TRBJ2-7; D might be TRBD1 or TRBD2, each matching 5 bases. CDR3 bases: TGTGCCTGGGGAACGGGACCTCGCTCCTACGAGCAGTACTTC. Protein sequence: CAWGTGPRSYEQYF.